This T cell receptor (beta chain) is from a study of blood T cell repertoires in COVID-19. The CDR3 has 13 residues. Germline loops: CDR1 LGHDT, CDR2 YNNKEL (reference sequence). The V and J ends lost 8 bases and 1 base respectively, with 11 bases between them. Profiled with immunoSEQ multiplex PCR; TCRdb holds only in-frame clones, not every one. The sample lists approximately 530,000 clones, less than 90% occurring once. The chain joins TRBV3-1 (or the pseudogene TRBV3-2) to TRBJ1-1; D gene uncertain. The TCR originated in a woman aged 45-59 years with COVID-19, enrolled during active disease. Input material: peripheral blood. The CDR3 loop reads CASFSAANTEAFF. The CDR3 region has the DNA TGTGCCAGCTTTTCCGCGGCGAACACTGAAGCTTTCTTT.